These 15 T cell receptor beta chains originate from one sample sequenced in a study of long-term antiretroviral therapy in people with HIV. This was the immunoSEQ v3.0 assay at survey level. Clones were read by immunoSEQ multiplex PCR, and TCRdb kept only the in-frame ones, dropping some. The table shows around 20,000 clones, with 60% to 85% occurring only once. The sample was unsorted PBMCs, taken at the start of antiretroviral therapy, before treatment. These receptors came from a man aged 18 to 29 with HIV.

The chain recombines TRBV6-6 with TRBJ1-1; D gene unclear. Trimming shortened V by 6 bases and J by 3 bases, and 11 bases separated the two germline ends. Germline CDR1 MNHNY, CDR2 SVGAGI (reference sequence). The CDR3 is 13 residues long. CDR3 coding DNA: TGTGCCAGCAGAGTCTCGGGTTACACTGAAGCTTTCTTT. Protein sequence: CASRVSGYTEAFF.

J is TRBJ2-5 and V is TRBV15; D call uncertain. CDR1 and CDR2 (germline): LNHNV, YYDKDF (reference sequence). The CDR3 has 11 amino acids. Trimming took 3 bases from V and 2 from J, leaving 1 base between them. CDR3 sequence reads: CATSRQETQYF. CDR3 nucleotide sequence: TGTGCCACCAGCAGGCAAGAGACCCAGTACTTC. The full variable domain, rest sourced from reference TRBV15 and TRBJ2-5, is DAMVIQNPRYQVTQFGKPVTLSCSQTLNHNVMYWYQQKSSQAPKLLFHYYDKDFNNEADTPDNFQSRRPNTSFCFLDIRSPGLGDTAMYLCATSRQETQYFGPGTRLLVL.

This clone appeared once. The chain has TRBV7-9 and TRBJ1-2; D is unclear. From germline, CDR1 is SEHNR and CDR2 FQNEAQ (reference sequence). Trimming removed 5 bases at V and 4 bases at J, with 11 bases between. CDR3 size: 13 residues. The CDR3 DNA follows: TGTGCCAGCAGCCTCCCGATGCTCTATGGCTACACCTTC. This sequence encodes CASSLPMLYGYTF.

This clone was observed a few times. The chain is built from TRBV5-1 and TRBJ2-7; 7 positions agree with TRBD1. Per the germline V gene, CDR1 is SGHRS and CDR2 is YFSETQ. V shed 0 bases and J 0 bases; nucleotides not matched to a gene: 6. CDR3 length: 16 amino acids. The chain's CDR3 is CASSLEGAQGSYEQYF. CDR3 in DNA: TGCGCCAGCAGCTTGGAGGGGGCGCAGGGCTCCTACGAGCAGTACTTC.

V gene TRBV11-2 combines with J gene TRBJ2-1; tentative D call: TRBD2 (7 bases). Germline V gene lookup returns CDR1 SGHAT and CDR2 FQNNGV. The CDR3 is made up of 13 amino acids. With 8 bases removed from V and 7 bases from J, the gap between germline ends came to 15 bases. The CDR3 reads CASRRGAGNEQFF. CDR3 nucleotide sequence: TGTGCCAGCCGTCGGGGGGCCGGGAATGAGCAGTTCTTC.

This clone is medium-sized in the sample. This sample also contains other DNA sequences that code for the same CDR3. The chain joins TRBV9 to TRBJ2-1; a possible D gene is TRBD2 (6 bases). Trimming pared 0 bases from V and 5 bases from J, leaving 9 bases between. CDR1 SGDLS and CDR2 YYNGEE come from the germline V gene. The CDR3 covers 14 residues. The CDR3 is CASSVGGANNEQFF. The CDR3, as DNA: TGTGCCAGCAGCGTAGGCGGGGCGAACAATGAGCAGTTCTTC.

This sequence joins TRBV28 and TRBJ2-7, with D possibly TRBD1 on 6 matching bases. Germline V gene sequence: CDR1 MDHEN, CDR2 SYDVKM. V was shortened by 5 bases and J by 3 bases, with 14 bases between the two germline ends. The CDR3 spans 14 residues. Here the CDR3 DNA reads TGTGCCAGCAGTGGGGGCGGGCTCTACTACGAGCAGTACTTC. Translation gives CASSGGGLYYEQYF.

V gene TRBV19 combines with J gene TRBJ1-5; the match to TRBD1 covers 12 bases. In germline, CDR1 is LNHDA, CDR2 SQIVND (reference sequence). This CDR3 has 16 amino acids. Germline trimming cut 5 bases from V and 4 bases from J; bases unmatched to any gene: 6. Here the CDR3 reads CASSSRDRGLNQPQHF. The CDR3 region has the DNA TGTGCCAGTAGTTCCCGGGACAGGGGGCTGAATCAGCCCCAGCATTTT.

This chain connects TRBV7-9 to TRBJ1-5; 11 nucleotides align to TRBD1. CDR1 is SEHNR, CDR2 FQNEAQ, per germline (reference sequence). The CDR3 totals 14 residues. The V gene end was trimmed by 5 bases and the J gene end by 7 bases; junction bases not matched to a gene: 4. CDR3 nucleotides: TGTGCCAGCAGCCAGGACAGGGGGCCACAGCCCCAGCATTTT. Its protein is CASSQDRGPQPQHF.

CDR3 coding DNA: TGTGCCAGCAGCGTCAGGGGCCGCACAGATACGCAGTATTTT. Protein: CASSVRGRTDTQYF. The J gene is TRBJ2-3, the V gene TRBV9; weak D call: TRBD1 (6 bases). V shed 2 bases and J shed 1 base, with 8 bases lying between them. Germline V gene lookup returns CDR1 SGDLS and CDR2 YYNGEE. There are 14 residues in the CDR3.

This chain connects TRBV6-4 to TRBJ2-7, with D maybe TRBD2 (6 bases). Per germline, CDR1 MRHNA and CDR2 SNTAGT. The CDR3 consists of 14 residues. V lost 3 bases, J lost 6 bases, and 15 bases lay in between. CDR3 region: CASSEEGGKGEQYF. As DNA, the CDR3 is TGTGCCAGCAGTGAAGAAGGAGGGAAGGGCGAGCAGTACTTC.

The chain combines TRBV4-3 with TRBJ2-1, with TRBD2 matching 9 bases. CDR1 is LGHNA, CDR2 YSLEER, per germline. The junction had 12 bases not matched to a gene; V was cut back by 1 base and J by 2 bases. CDR3 length: 19 residues. As DNA, the CDR3 is TGCGCCAGCAGCCAAGGTTCCCCTTGGCTAGCGGGAACCTACAATGAGCAGTTCTTC. Translated: CASSQGSPWLAGTYNEQFF.

This sequence joins TRBV28 and TRBJ1-2; D gene unclear. This CDR3 has 11 residues. V dropped 8 bases and J dropped 3 bases, with 7 bases sitting between them. The germline V gene encodes CDR1 MDHEN and CDR2 SYDVKM. The CDR3 region has the DNA TGTGCCAGCCTTCGTGACTATGGCTACACCTTC. It encodes CASLRDYGYTF.

This chain links TRBV19 with TRBJ2-3; TRBD2 is a possible D gene (6 bases). This CDR3 contains 13 residues. Germline CDR1 LNHDA, CDR2 SQIVND (reference sequence). V was trimmed by 5 bases and J by 4 bases, leaving 10 bases between them. CDR3 in amino acids: CASSAGRADTQYF. The CDR3 DNA reads TGTGCCAGTAGTGCGGGGAGAGCAGATACGCAGTATTTT.

The chain carries TRBV19 and TRBJ2-1, with a tentative D call TRBD1 (6 bases). The CDR3 extends over 15 amino acids. CDR1 is LNHDA and CDR2 is SQIVND in the germline V gene (reference sequence). Trimming shortened V by 1 base and J by 2 bases, and 9 bases separated the two germline ends. For the CDR3, the DNA is TGTGCCAGTAGTATAGTAACAGGGCCCTACAATGAGCAGTTCTTC. Protein sequence: CASSIVTGPYNEQFF.